The sequence of this T cell receptor (beta chain) was determined in a study of blood T cell repertoires in COVID-19. Study-level background: Sources were T cells, B-cell-depleted T cells, or PBMCs; the material itself was cDNA or gDNA.

Germline CDR1 and CDR2: MNHNS and SASEGT. There are 13 residues in the CDR3. V shed 3 bases and J shed 4 bases, with 8 bases lying between them. Original handling: Reference gene primer amplification yielded estimated nucleated cell counts. Clones were read by immunoSEQ multiplex PCR, and TCRdb kept only the in-frame ones, dropping some. D and trimming come from the DNA, and the V and J calls and clone size come from that table. The repertoire holds about 120,000 clones, with roughly 89% as singletons. Sequenced: peripheral blood. The chain links TRBV6-1 to TRBJ2-3; D unresolved. This sequence originates from a man aged 40-50 years with acute or convalescent COVID-19. The CDR3 region has the DNA TGTGCCAGCAGTGACCGTCGTTCAGATACGCAGTATTTT. Encoded protein: CASSDRRSDTQYF.